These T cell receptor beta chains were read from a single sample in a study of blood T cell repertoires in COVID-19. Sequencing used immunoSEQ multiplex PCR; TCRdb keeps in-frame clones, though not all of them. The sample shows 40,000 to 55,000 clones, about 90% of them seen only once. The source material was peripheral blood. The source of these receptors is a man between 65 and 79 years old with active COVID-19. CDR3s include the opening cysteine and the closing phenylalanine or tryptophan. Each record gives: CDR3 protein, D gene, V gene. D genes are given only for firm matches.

cdr3_aa: CASSETGPYNEQFF
d_call: .
v_call: TRBV10-1

cdr3_aa: CATFGQGRSEAFF
d_call: .
v_call: TRBV21-1

cdr3_aa: CASSPTGSGETQYF
d_call: .
v_call: TRBV28

cdr3_aa: CASSRLETQYF
d_call: .
v_call: TRBV28

cdr3_aa: CASSPPGLGSTDTQYF
d_call: .
v_call: TRBV3-1/TRBV3-2

cdr3_aa: CATSDRQFNQPQHF
d_call: .
v_call: TRBV24-1

cdr3_aa: CASSSGGQPQHF
d_call: TRBD1
v_call: TRBV12-3/TRBV12-4

cdr3_aa: CASSLTSGTDSYEQYF
d_call: TRBD1
v_call: TRBV7-2

cdr3_aa: CASSNGQGSLGF
d_call: .
v_call: TRBV6-6

cdr3_aa: CASSIASWSTGELFF
d_call: .
v_call: TRBV9

cdr3_aa: CASSSSSSGDTQYF
d_call: .
v_call: TRBV11-2

cdr3_aa: CASSLQLAGEQFF
d_call: TRBD2
v_call: TRBV7-2

cdr3_aa: CASSLGQLGPPHFYGYTF
d_call: .
v_call: TRBV5-1

cdr3_aa: CASSPGTGSNYGYTF
d_call: TRBD1
v_call: TRBV18

cdr3_aa: CASSKQGTGKSEAFF
d_call: TRBD1
v_call: TRBV5-1